The T cell receptor (beta chain) under discussion was sequenced for a study of T cell repertoires in cytomegalovirus infection. A note on this clonotype: Its cognate antigen is unknown.

General study findings and limits: Carriage of CMV together with the relevant HLA was identifiable through cumulative public TCR beta family frequency. Dominating the ex vivo response were HLA-C-restricted CMV-specific TCR beta clonotypes.

TCRdb reprocessed the reads with MiXCR, giving one entry per CDR3 protein. Among about half a million distinct CDR3 sequences, about 42% were seen once, and the ten largest hold about 41%. V dropped 2 bases and J dropped 2 bases, with 8 bases sitting between them. Per germline, CDR1 WSHSY and CDR2 SAAADI. This CDR3 spans 14 amino acids. The chain recombines TRBV10-2 with TRBJ2-3, with D uncertain. The sample here was cultured PBMCs, taken from culture after CMV antigen stimulation. The clonotype originates from a human donor in good health (CMV status not recorded). Some clones in this sample may be carry-over from other donors' samples. CDR3 in DNA: TGCGCCAGCAGTGAGGTTGGCTACACAGATACGCAGTATTTT. Residues: CASSEVGYTDTQYF.